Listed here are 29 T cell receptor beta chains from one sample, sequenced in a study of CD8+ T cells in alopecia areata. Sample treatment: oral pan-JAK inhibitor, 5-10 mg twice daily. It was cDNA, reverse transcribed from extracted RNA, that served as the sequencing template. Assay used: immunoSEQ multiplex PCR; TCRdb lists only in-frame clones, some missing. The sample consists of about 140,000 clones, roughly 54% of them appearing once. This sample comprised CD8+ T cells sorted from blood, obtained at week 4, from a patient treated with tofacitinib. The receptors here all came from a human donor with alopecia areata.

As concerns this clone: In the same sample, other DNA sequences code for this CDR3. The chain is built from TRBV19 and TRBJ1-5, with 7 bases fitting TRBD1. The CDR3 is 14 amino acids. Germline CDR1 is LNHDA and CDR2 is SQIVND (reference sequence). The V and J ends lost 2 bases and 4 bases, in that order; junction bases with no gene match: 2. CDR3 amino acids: CASSIRDSNQPQHF. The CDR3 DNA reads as TGTGCCAGTAGTATAAGGGACAGTAATCAGCCCCAGCATTTT.

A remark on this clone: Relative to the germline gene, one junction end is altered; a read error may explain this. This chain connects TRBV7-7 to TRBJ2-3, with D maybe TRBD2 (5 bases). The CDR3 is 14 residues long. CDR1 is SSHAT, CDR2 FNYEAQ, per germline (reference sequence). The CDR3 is CASSLDYSTDTQYF. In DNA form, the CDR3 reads TGTGCTAGCAGCTTAGACTATTCCACAGATACGCAGTATTTT.

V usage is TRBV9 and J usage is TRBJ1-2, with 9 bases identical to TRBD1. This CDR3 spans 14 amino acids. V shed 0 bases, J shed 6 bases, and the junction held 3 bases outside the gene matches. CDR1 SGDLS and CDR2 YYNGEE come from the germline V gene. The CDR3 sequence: CASSVEGTGHGYTF. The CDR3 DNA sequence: TGTGCCAGCAGCGTAGAAGGGACAGGGCATGGCTACACCTTC.

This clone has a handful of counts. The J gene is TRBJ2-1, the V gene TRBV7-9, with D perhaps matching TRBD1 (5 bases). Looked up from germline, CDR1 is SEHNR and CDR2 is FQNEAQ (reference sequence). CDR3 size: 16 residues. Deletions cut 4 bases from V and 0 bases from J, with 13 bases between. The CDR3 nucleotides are TGTGCCAGCAGCTCTTACCCTGACAGCTCCTACAATGAGCAGTTCTTC. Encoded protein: CASSSYPDSSYNEQFF.

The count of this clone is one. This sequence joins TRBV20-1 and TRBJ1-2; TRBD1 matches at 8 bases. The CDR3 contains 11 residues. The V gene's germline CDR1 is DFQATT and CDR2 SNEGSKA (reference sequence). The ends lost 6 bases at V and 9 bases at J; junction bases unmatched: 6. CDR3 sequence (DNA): TGCAGTGCCTTGACAGGGGAAAGCTACACCTTC. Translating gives CSALTGESYTF.

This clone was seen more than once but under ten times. CDR3: CASTLKTGSTPLHF. The CDR3 DNA follows: TGTGCCAGCACCCTCAAGACAGGTAGCACACCCCTCCACTTT. The chain joins TRBV19 to TRBJ1-6, with D possibly TRBD1 on 6 matching bases. The germline V gene encodes CDR1 LNHDA and CDR2 SQIVND (reference sequence). The CDR3 runs 14 residues. Trimming took off 9 bases at V and 11 bases at J, with 20 bases between the two ends.

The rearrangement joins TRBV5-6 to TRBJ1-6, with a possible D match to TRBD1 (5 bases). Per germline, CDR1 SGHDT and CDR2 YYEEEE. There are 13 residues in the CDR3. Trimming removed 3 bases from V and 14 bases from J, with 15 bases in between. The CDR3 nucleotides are TGTGCCAGCAGCTGGACTACAGGTTCGACCCTCCACTTT. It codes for CASSWTTGSTLHF.

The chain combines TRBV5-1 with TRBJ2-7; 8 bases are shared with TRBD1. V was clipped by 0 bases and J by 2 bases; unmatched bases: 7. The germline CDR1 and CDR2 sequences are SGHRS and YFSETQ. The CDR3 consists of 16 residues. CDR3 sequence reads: CASSLGNQGATYEQYF. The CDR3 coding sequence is TGCGCCAGCAGCTTGGGGAATCAGGGGGCCACCTACGAGCAGTACTTC.

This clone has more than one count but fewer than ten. This CDR3 is CASSTGTGVVHEQYF. The CDR3 region has the DNA TGTGCCAGCAGCACCGGGACAGGGGTCGTCCACGAGCAGTACTTC. The chain recombines TRBV7-9 with TRBJ2-7; 10 bases align to TRBD1. The germline gives CDR1 SEHNR, CDR2 FQNEAQ (reference sequence). The CDR3 consists of 15 residues. The V gene end was trimmed by 5 bases and the J gene end by 5 bases; junction bases not matched to a gene: 9. Based on the CDR3 plus reference TRBV7-9 and TRBJ2-7, the full variable domain is DTGVSQNPRHKITKRGQNVTFRCDPISEHNRLYWYRQTLGQGPEFLTYFQNEAQLEKSRLLSDRFSAERPKGSFSTLEIQRTEQGDSAMYLCASSTGTGVVHEQYFGPGTRLTVT.

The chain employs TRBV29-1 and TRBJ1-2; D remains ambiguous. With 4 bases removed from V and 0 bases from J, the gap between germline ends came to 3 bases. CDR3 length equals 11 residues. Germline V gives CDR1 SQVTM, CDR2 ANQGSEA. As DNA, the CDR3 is TGCAGCGTTGTATCTAACTATGGCTACACCTTC. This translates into CSVVSNYGYTF.

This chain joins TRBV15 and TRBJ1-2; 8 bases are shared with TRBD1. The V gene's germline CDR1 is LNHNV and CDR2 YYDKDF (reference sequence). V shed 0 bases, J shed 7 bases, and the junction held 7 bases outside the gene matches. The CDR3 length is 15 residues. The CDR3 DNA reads TGTGCCACCAGCAGAGATTTGGGACAGGATTTTGGCTACACCTTC. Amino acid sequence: CATSRDLGQDFGYTF.

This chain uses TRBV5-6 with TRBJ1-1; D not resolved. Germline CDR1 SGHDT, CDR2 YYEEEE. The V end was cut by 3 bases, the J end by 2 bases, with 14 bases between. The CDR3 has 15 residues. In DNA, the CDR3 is TGTGCCAGCAGCTCTTCTTTGACCCTTAACACTGAAGCTTTCTTT. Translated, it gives CASSSSLTLNTEAFF.

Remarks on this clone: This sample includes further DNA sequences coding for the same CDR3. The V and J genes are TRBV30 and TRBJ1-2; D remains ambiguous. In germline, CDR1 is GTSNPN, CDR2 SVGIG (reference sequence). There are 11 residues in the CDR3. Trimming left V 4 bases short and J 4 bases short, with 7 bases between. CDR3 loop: CAWTLGYGYTF. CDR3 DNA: TGTGCCTGGACATTGGGCTATGGCTACACCTTC.

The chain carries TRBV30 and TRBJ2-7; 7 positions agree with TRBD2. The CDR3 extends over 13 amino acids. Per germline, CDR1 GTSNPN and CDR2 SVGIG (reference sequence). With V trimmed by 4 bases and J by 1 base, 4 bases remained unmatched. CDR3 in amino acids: CAWMGEGSYEQYF. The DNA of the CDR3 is TGTGCCTGGATGGGGGAGGGATCCTACGAGCAGTACTTC.

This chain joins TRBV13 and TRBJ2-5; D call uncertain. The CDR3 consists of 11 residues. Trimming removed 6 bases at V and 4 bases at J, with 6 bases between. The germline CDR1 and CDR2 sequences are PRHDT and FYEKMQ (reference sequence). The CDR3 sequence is CASRGPETQYF. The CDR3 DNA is TGTGCCAGCAGGGGTCCAGAGACCCAGTACTTC.

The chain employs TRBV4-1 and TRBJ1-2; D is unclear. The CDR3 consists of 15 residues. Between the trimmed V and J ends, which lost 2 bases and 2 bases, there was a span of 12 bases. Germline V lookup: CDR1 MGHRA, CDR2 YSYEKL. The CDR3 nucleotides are TGCGCCAGCAGCCAAATCCGAGACCCGAACTATGGCTACACCTTC. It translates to CASSQIRDPNYGYTF.

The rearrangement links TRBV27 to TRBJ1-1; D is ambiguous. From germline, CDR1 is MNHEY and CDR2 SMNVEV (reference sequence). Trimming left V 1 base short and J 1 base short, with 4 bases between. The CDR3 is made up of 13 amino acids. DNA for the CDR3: TGTGCCAGCAGTTTATATACGAACACTGAAGCTTTCTTT. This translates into CASSLYTNTEAFF.

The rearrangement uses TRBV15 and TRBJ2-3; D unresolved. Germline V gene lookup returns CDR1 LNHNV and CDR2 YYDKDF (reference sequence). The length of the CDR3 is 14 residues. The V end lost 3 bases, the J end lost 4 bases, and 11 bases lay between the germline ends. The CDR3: CATSSTSFSDTQYF. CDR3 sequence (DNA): TGTGCCACCAGCAGTACCAGCTTCTCAGATACGCAGTATTTT. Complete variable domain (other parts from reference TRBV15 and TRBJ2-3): DAMVIQNPRYQVTQFGKPVTLSCSQTLNHNVMYWYQQKSSQAPKLLFHYYDKDFNNEADTPDNFQSRRPNTSFCFLDIRSPGLGDTAMYLCATSSTSFSDTQYFGPGTRLTVL.

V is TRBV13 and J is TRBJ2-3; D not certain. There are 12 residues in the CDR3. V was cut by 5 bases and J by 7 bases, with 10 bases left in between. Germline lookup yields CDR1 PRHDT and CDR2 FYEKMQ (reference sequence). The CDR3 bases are TGTGCCAGCAGCCCCTCCGGAAATACGCAGTATTTT. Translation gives CASSPSGNTQYF.

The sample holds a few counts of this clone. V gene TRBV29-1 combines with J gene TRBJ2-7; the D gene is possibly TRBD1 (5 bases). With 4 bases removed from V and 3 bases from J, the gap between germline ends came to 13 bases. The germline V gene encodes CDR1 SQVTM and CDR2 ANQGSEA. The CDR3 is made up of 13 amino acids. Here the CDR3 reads CSVGGRRNYEQYF. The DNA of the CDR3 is TGCAGCGTTGGGGGCAGGAGAAACTACGAGCAGTACTTC.

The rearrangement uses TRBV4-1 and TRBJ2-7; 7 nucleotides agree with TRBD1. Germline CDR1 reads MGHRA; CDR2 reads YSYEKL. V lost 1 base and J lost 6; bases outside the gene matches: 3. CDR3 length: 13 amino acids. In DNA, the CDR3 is TGCGCCAGCAGCCAAGTGGGACAGTCCGAGCAGTACTTC. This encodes CASSQVGQSEQYF.

CDR3 coding DNA: TGTGCCATCAGTGAGACTAGCTACAATGAGCAGTTCTTC. It yields the protein CAISETSYNEQFF. The chain employs TRBV10-3 and TRBJ2-1; perhaps TRBD2 as D (5 bases). Trimming shortened V by 2 bases and J by 3 bases, and 5 bases separated the two germline ends. CDR1 and CDR2 from the germline V gene are ENHRY and SYGVKD. The CDR3 runs 13 residues.

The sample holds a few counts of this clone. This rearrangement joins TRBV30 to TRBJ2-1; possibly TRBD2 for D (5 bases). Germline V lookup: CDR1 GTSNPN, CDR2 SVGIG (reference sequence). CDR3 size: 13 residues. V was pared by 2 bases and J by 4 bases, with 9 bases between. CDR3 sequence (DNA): TGTGCCTGGAGTAGCGGAACTTACAATGAGCAGTTCTTC. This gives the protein CAWSSGTYNEQFF.

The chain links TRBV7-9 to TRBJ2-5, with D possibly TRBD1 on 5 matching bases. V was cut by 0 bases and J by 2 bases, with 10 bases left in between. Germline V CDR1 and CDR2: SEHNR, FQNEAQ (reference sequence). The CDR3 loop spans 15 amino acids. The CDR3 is CASSLAPTAQETQYF. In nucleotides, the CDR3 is TGTGCCAGCAGCTTAGCACCGACAGCACAAGAGACCCAGTACTTC.

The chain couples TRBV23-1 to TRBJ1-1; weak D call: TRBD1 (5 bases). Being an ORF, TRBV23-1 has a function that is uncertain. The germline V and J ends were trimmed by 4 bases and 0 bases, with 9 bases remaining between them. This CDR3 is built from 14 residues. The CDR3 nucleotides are TGCGCCAGCAGTCGAGGACATCTGAACACTGAAGCTTTCTTT. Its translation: CASSRGHLNTEAFF.

The chain's CDR3 is CASGAPGGRNTIYF. The CDR3 nucleotides read TGTGCTAGTGGGGCCCCTGGGGGGAGAAACACCATATATTTT. J is TRBJ1-3 and V is TRBV12-5; a possible D gene is TRBD1 (5 bases). This CDR3 is built from 14 residues. The V gene's germline CDR1 is LGHNT and CDR2 FRNRAP. The V end lost 6 bases, the J end lost 5 bases, and 14 bases lay between the germline ends.

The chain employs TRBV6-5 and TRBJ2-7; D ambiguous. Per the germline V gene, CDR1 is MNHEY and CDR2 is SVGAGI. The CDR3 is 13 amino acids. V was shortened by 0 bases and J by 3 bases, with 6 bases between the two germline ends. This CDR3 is CASSYSEFYEQYF. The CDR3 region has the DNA TGTGCCAGCAGTTACTCAGAGTTCTACGAGCAGTACTTC.

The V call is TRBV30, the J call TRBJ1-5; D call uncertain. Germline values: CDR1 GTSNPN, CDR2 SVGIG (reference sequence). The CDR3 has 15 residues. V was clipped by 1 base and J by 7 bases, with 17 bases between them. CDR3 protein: CAWSDMDTEAQPQHF. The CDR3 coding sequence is TGTGCCTGGAGTGATATGGATACCGAGGCGCAGCCCCAGCATTTT.

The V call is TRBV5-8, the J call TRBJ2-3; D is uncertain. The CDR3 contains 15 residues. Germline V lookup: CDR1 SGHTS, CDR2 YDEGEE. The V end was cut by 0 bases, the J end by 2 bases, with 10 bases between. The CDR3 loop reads CASSLGWANTDTQYF. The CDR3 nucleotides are TGTGCCAGCAGCTTGGGCTGGGCGAACACAGATACGCAGTATTTT.